This T cell receptor (beta chain) came from a study of blood T cell repertoires in COVID-19 (dated by TCRdb to the early 2020s). In terms of the full investigation: Samples from collaborators originated in the United States, Italy and Spain and spanned both the acute and convalescent phases of COVID-19. The material from the prospective study consisted of cDNA or gDNA derived from T cells, B-cell-depleted T cells, or PBMCs. Deeply sampled blood TCRbeta repertoires from subjects exposed to, actively infected with, or recovered from COVID-19 were included in the dataset. The repertoires were released in a freely available public database intended as a resource for research on the immune response to SARS-CoV-2. Samples came from the ongoing ImmuneRACE study (first 160 participants) plus 1,254 subjects from 6 global collaborators. Sample metadata almost always included a de-identified subject ID, COVID-19 status, age in years and sex. Where HLA class I and class II types were available, the types were taken from metadata supplied by the sample provider, not from assay-based typing.

Participants in the prospective study were enrolled through a virtual design, were aged about 18 to 100 years, and lived in some 24 United States geographic areas. In the prospective study, cohorts were assigned on the basis of participant-reported clinical history obtained from a screening survey and a study questionnaire. ImmuneRACE Cohort 3 recovered participants were defined by two consecutive negative NP/OP PCR tests, healthcare professional clearance, or symptom resolution. Each participant in the prospective study had whole blood, serum and a nasopharyngeal or oropharyngeal swab collected by mobile phlebotomists. Over a 2-month period, participants in the prospective study had the option of providing additional blood draws and questionnaires. Blood samples from the prospective study were shipped frozen or at room temperature prior to DNA extraction. The germline V gene encodes CDR1 MGHDK and CDR2 SYGVNS. V loses 5 bases of germline sequence and J loses 5 bases, and the interval between the two ends is 12 bases. Counted from cysteine to phenylalanine, this CDR3 has 13 amino acids. Of all the DNA, just the CDR3 is kept, 39 bases in frame from base 1.

Turning to this clone: Its recognized antigen is unknown. No qualities accompany the bases; no much larger clone lies one base away.

Results the study describes overall, beyond this receptor: How much clinical and demographic metadata was included differed by source and by participant, and the metadata was provided uncurated.

TCRbeta CDR3 regions were amplified from genomic DNA using the immunoSEQ Assay, a bias-controlled multiplex PCR. In the source study's methods: The number of nucleated cells in each sample was estimated by amplification of reference gene primers within the assay. Sequence reads were collapsed and filtered to measure the absolute abundance of every unique TCRbeta CDR3 rearrangement. Productive Simpson clonality was computed per sample as the square root of Simpson's diversity index over productive rearrangements. The source is immuneACCESS, and TCRdb retained only in-frame sequences with V and J called. Part of the clones is not carried over; for the studies checked, unresolved V genes explain less than half of this, and the remainder is unexplained. The D gene and trimming were derived from the DNA, and the V and J assignments and clone size from that table. The sample table holds 200,000 to 250,000 clones, of which about 85% were seen once. The ten top clones hold roughly a tenth of the sample.

This sequence was found in a young man who had recovered from COVID-19. The sample comprised PBMCs or T cells enriched from blood (not recorded which). This sequence uses TRBV25-1 and TRBJ2-5; TRBD1 could be the D gene, as 5 bases match. The CDR3 corresponds to CASSSSQGETQYF. In nucleotide form, the sequence is TGTGCCAGCAGTAGCTCCCAGGGCGAGACCCAGTACTTC. Where the CDR3 stops, the reference TRBV25-1 and TRBJ2-5 genes take over; the full variable domain is EADIYQTPRYLVIGTGKKITLECSQTMGHDKMYWYQQDPGMELHLIHYSYGVNSTEKGDLSSESTVSRIRTEHFPLTLESARPSHTSQYLCASSSSQGETQYFGPGTRLLVL.